Below, 32 T cell receptor beta chains from the same sample are listed, as sequenced in a study of T-cell reconstitution after alpha-beta-depleted transplantation in children. Unique molecular identifiers were used to barcode this TCRbeta library. TCRdb itself ran the PCR reads through MiXCR, one entry per CDR3 protein. The table lists just under 350,000 distinct CDR3 sequences, 15% to 20% of them singletons, with around 41% in the top ten. This specimen was PBMCs, mostly from graft donor cells, taken 360 days after TCRalphabeta/CD19-depleted stem cell transplant. These receptors all stem from a male patient between 2 and 15 years old who had a stem cell transplant for acute lymphoblastic leukemia, so the T cells may come from the graft donor.

The gene calls are TRBV2 and TRBJ1-5; D is unclear. This CDR3 region has 12 residues. Germline CDR1 reads SNHLY; CDR2 reads FYNNEI. V was cut by 4 bases and J by 5 bases, with 6 bases left in between. CDR3 protein: CASSGRYQPQHF. Written as DNA, the CDR3 is TGTGCCAGCAGTGGAAGGTATCAGCCCCAGCATTTT.

This clonotype was seen many times. This chain uses TRBV5-6 with TRBJ2-3; D is unclear. Trimming pared 0 bases from V and 7 bases from J, leaving 6 bases between. CDR3 length equals 12 residues. Germline CDR1 reads SGHDT; CDR2 reads YYEEEE. The CDR3 loop reads CASSLEGHTQYF. In DNA form, the CDR3 reads TGTGCCAGCAGCTTGGAAGGTCATACGCAGTATTTT.

In its sample, this clonotype was seen many times. V and J are TRBV7-3 and TRBJ2-3; D is undetermined. V gave up 5 bases and J gave up 5 bases, with 11 bases separating them. CDR1 and CDR2 from the germline V gene are SGHTA and FQGTGA. CDR3 length equals 13 residues. The CDR3, as DNA: TGTGCCAGCAGCCAAGGACCAAAAGATACGCAGTATTTT. The encoded protein is CASSQGPKDTQYF.

About this clonotype: The germline gene is not matched at one end of the junction; a read error may be the cause. The V call is TRBV7-7, the J call TRBJ2-7; D might be TRBD1 (6 bases). Germline V gene data show CDR1 as SSHAT and CDR2 as FNYEAQ (reference sequence). There are 13 residues in the CDR3. Written as DNA, the CDR3 is TGTGCTAGCAGCCATACAGGGTCCTACGAGCAGTACTTC. Translating it yields CASSHTGSYEQYF.

This clonotype occurred many times. The CDR3 region has the DNA TGCAGTGCTAGAGTAGGAGGTAGCAATCAGCCCCAGCATTTT. It yields the protein CSARVGGSNQPQHF. The J gene is TRBJ1-5, the V gene TRBV20-1; no firm D call. CDR3 length: 14 residues. CDR1 is DFQATT and CDR2 is SNEGSKA in the germline V gene (reference sequence). V was clipped by 1 base and J by 0 bases, with 7 bases between them.

Only a few counts were recorded for this clonotype. V and J are TRBV24-1 and TRBJ2-1; 9 bases are shared with TRBD2. Germline CDR1 is KGHDR and CDR2 is SFDVKD. This CDR3 has 14 amino acids. The V segment lost 3 bases and the J segment 8 bases; nucleotides outside the gene matches: 4. As DNA, the CDR3 is TGTGCCACCAGTGATCCCGGGACTAGCTATGAGCAGTTCTTC. Translating it yields CATSDPGTSYEQFF.

The table lists this clonotype with a few counts. The chain links TRBV2 to TRBJ1-5; tentative D call: TRBD1 (6 bases). Germline CDR1 SNHLY, CDR2 FYNNEI. This CDR3 region has 12 residues. V was pared by 7 bases and J by 9 bases, with 13 bases between. CDR3 residues: CASTTGIGPQHF. The CDR3 nucleotides are TGTGCCAGCACAACAGGGATCGGGCCCCAGCATTTT.

This clonotype was counted between two and nine times. The chain combines TRBV24-1 with TRBJ2-1, with D perhaps given as TRBD1 or TRBD2 (5 bases each). The CDR3 has 14 residues. Germline CDR1 and CDR2: KGHDR and SFDVKD. Trimming left V 10 bases short and J 3 bases short, with 15 bases between. The CDR3: CATQHRDHYNEQFF. CDR3 DNA: TGTGCCACTCAACACCGGGACCACTACAATGAGCAGTTCTTC.

The chain uses TRBV20-1 and TRBJ2-7; 7 nucleotides agree with TRBD1. Trimming took 0 bases from V and 2 from J; bases not matched to a gene: 10. The CDR3 sequence is 16 residues long. Germline V gene sequence: CDR1 DFQATT, CDR2 SNEGSKA (reference sequence). The CDR3 nucleotides are TGCAGTGCTAGAGATAGCCGGACAGGTGTCCCCTACGAGCAGTACTTC. It specifies CSARDSRTGVPYEQYF.

This clonotype was picked up a small number of times. The CDR3 DNA sequence: TGCGCCAGCAGTCGGTTTTTTGCAGGGCGAAGGGAGGCCAAAAACATTCAGTACTTC. It is translated as CASSRFFAGRREAKNIQYF. This rearrangement joins TRBV10-2 to TRBJ2-4; D possibly uses TRBD1 or TRBD2 (5 bases each). Trimming cost V 5 bases and J 1 base, with 24 bases left between them. The CDR3 extends over 19 amino acids. Germline V gene data show CDR1 as WSHSY and CDR2 as SAAADI.

The rearrangement uses TRBV12-3 or TRBV12-4 and TRBJ2-1, with TRBD2 matching 13 bases. The CDR3 is 19 residues long. The CDR3 sequence is CTISLALGTSGIAYNEQFF. CDR3 coding DNA: TGTACCATCAGTTTAGCGCTGGGGACTAGCGGGATTGCGTACAATGAGCAGTTCTTC.

The V gene is TRBV7-2, the J gene TRBJ2-1; D may be TRBD1 (6 bases). V was shortened by 1 base and J by 4 bases, with 8 bases between the two germline ends. CDR3 size: 14 residues. Germline V gene sequence: CDR1 SGHTA, CDR2 FQGNSA. CDR3 DNA: TGTGCCAGCAGCTTAGTACAGGGATACAATGAGCAGTTCTTC. Amino acids: CASSLVQGYNEQFF.

The rearrangement uses TRBV4-3 and TRBJ2-1, with 8 bases identical to TRBD2. Germline V gives CDR1 LGHNA, CDR2 YSLEER. Trimming cost V 1 base and J 0 bases; bases outside gene matches: 2. The length of the CDR3 is 16 residues. CDR3: CASSQGGRISYNEQFF. CDR3 bases: TGCGCCAGCAGCCAAGGCGGGAGGATCTCCTACAATGAGCAGTTCTTC.

This clonotype was picked up many times. This chain joins TRBV5-6 and TRBJ2-3; possibly TRBD1 for D (5 bases). The germline V gene encodes CDR1 SGHDT and CDR2 YYEEEE. The CDR3 is 14 amino acids. V lost 6 bases to trimming and J lost 2 bases, with 13 bases between them. CDR3 loop: CASTLGAYTDTQYF. The CDR3 DNA reads as TGTGCCAGCACCTTAGGGGCGTACACAGATACGCAGTATTTT.

This clonotype was detected a few times. The chain uses TRBV28 and TRBJ2-7, with D uncertain. Deletions cut 4 bases from V and 1 base from J, with 8 bases between. Per the germline V gene, CDR1 is MDHEN and CDR2 is SYDVKM. CDR3 length: 13 residues. The CDR3 coding sequence is TGTGCCAGCAGTTCCCATCGTTCCTACGAGCAGTACTTC. The encoded protein is CASSSHRSYEQYF.

This clonotype was picked up many times. The chain employs TRBV20-1 and TRBJ2-7; D gene unclear. CDR3 length equals 14 residues. Looked up from germline, CDR1 is DFQATT and CDR2 is SNEGSKA (reference sequence). Trimming shortened V by 5 bases and J by 2 bases, and 16 bases separated the two germline ends. The CDR3: CSAGVARPTYEQYF. The DNA of the CDR3 is TGCAGTGCTGGGGTGGCGCGACCCACCTACGAGCAGTACTTC.

The V call is TRBV30, the J call TRBJ1-1, with D tentatively TRBD1 (5 bases). With 1 base removed from V and 5 bases from J, the gap between germline ends came to 17 bases. From germline, CDR1 is GTSNPN and CDR2 SVGIG (reference sequence). The CDR3 loop spans 15 amino acids. The DNA of the CDR3 is TGTGCCTGGAGTGCAGGTCGTCGGGCAGGGACTGAAGCTTTCTTT. This codes for CAWSAGRRAGTEAFF. The full variable domain, with the rest looked up from reference TRBV30 and TRBJ1-1, is SQTIHQWPATLVQPVGSPLSLECTVEGTSNPNLYWYRQAAGRGLQLLFYSVGIGQISSEVPQNLSASRPQDRQFILSSKKLLLSDSGFYLCAWSAGRRAGTEAFFGQGTRLTVV.

This clonotype was found a few times. This sequence joins TRBV12-3 or TRBV12-4 and TRBJ2-5; possible D gene TRBD2, 6 bases. The CDR3 runs to 13 residues. The V and J ends lost 6 bases and 3 bases respectively, with 11 bases between them. CDR3 region: CASRVGLEETQYF. CDR3 nucleotide sequence: TGTGCCAGCAGAGTGGGACTTGAAGAGACCCAGTACTTC.

The chain carries TRBV18 and TRBJ2-5; D is unclear. Germline V gives CDR1 KGHSH, CDR2 LQKENI. Trimming took 3 bases from V and 4 from J, leaving 9 bases between them. The CDR3 contains 13 residues. The CDR3 protein is CASSPTQGETQYF. CDR3 in DNA: TGTGCCAGCTCACCGACTCAAGGAGAGACCCAGTACTTC.

This clonotype was seen only a few times. In DNA form, the CDR3 reads TGTGCCAGCAGATCATTAACGGGACTAGCGGAAATCACAGATACGCAGTATTTT. Translating gives CASRSLTGLAEITDTQYF. This rearrangement joins TRBV27 to TRBJ2-3; TRBD2 matches at 11 bases. Germline V gives CDR1 MNHEY, CDR2 SMNVEV (reference sequence). The CDR3 runs 18 residues. Trimming cost V 6 bases and J 2 bases; bases outside gene matches: 13.

This clonotype has at least ten counts. The chain recombines TRBV28 with TRBJ2-7; 10 bases agree with TRBD2. The trim removed 1 base at V and 4 bases at J, leaving 10 bases unmatched. The CDR3 covers 17 residues. Germline CDR1 is MDHEN and CDR2 is SYDVKM. The CDR3 is CASSLYLSGRGRYEQYF. As DNA, the CDR3 is TGTGCCAGCAGTTTATACTTGAGCGGGAGGGGAAGATACGAGCAGTACTTC.

This clonotype was picked up many times. The chain joins TRBV7-8 to TRBJ2-7; 11 bases match TRBD2. V gave up 2 bases and J gave up 3 bases; unmatched junction bases: 6. This CDR3 is 16 amino acids long. Looked up from germline, CDR1 is SGHVS and CDR2 is FQNEAQ. The CDR3 region has the DNA TGTGCCAGCAGCTTAAGGACTAGCGGGCTCCTCTACGAGCAGTACTTC. Translation: CASSLRTSGLLYEQYF.

The sample holds a few counts of this clonotype. The chain is built from TRBV7-9 and TRBJ2-1; 9 positions match TRBD2. The V and J ends lost 4 bases and 8 bases, in that order; junction bases with no gene match: 6. The CDR3 has 14 amino acids. Germline CDR1 SEHNR, CDR2 FQNEAQ (reference sequence). The CDR3: CASSSSGTRDEQFF. For the CDR3, the DNA is TGTGCCAGCAGCTCTAGCGGGACAAGAGATGAGCAGTTCTTC.

This clonotype was seen many times. The chain links TRBV7-2 to TRBJ2-7; D uncertain. The germline V gene has CDR1 SGHTA and CDR2 FQGNSA. V was shortened by 1 base and J by 4 bases, with 8 bases between the two germline ends. CDR3 length equals 13 residues. Here the CDR3 reads CASSLVGEYEQYF. In DNA form, the CDR3 reads TGTGCCAGCAGCTTAGTGGGCGAGTACGAGCAGTACTTC. The whole variable domain, remainder taken from reference TRBV7-2 and TRBJ2-7, is GAGVSQSPSNKVTEKGKDVELRCDPISGHTALYWYRQSLGQGLEFLIYFQGNSAPDKSGLPSDRFSAERTGGSVSTLTIQRTQQEDSAVYLCASSLVGEYEQYFGPGTRLTVT.

The V call is TRBV4-3, the J call TRBJ2-2; TRBD1 agrees at 7 bases. The CDR3 length is 17 residues. Germline V gene sequence: CDR1 LGHNA, CDR2 YSLEER. Trimming took 1 base from V and 6 from J; bases not matched to a gene: 11. The CDR3 loop is CASSQVITGVFAGELFF. Here the CDR3 DNA reads TGCGCCAGCAGCCAAGTTATAACAGGGGTCTTTGCCGGGGAGCTGTTTTTT.

The chain combines TRBV29-1 with TRBJ1-2, with TRBD1 matching over 7 bases. The CDR3 has 12 amino acids. Trimming removed 6 bases from V and 4 bases from J; junction bases left unmatched: 5. CDR1 is SQVTM and CDR2 is ANQGSEA in the germline V gene. CDR3 coding DNA: TGCAGCGTGAGACAGGGTACCTATGGCTACACCTTC. Amino acid sequence: CSVRQGTYGYTF.

There are many counts of this clonotype. The rearrangement links TRBV7-9 to TRBJ2-1, with TRBD2 identical over 8 bases. In germline, CDR1 is SEHNR, CDR2 FQNEAQ (reference sequence). This CDR3 contains 17 residues. With 5 bases clipped from V and 5 bases from J, the junction kept 14 bases outside the gene matches. CDR3 coding DNA: TGTGCCAGCAGCCCTTTACGTTTCGCGGGAGGAGACAATGAGCAGTTCTTC. Protein: CASSPLRFAGGDNEQFF. The full variable domain, its missing parts supplied by reference TRBV7-9 and TRBJ2-1, is DTGVSQNPRHKITKRGQNVTFRCDPISEHNRLYWYRQTLGQGPEFLTYFQNEAQLEKSRLLSDRFSAERPKGSFSTLEIQRTEQGDSAMYLCASSPLRFAGGDNEQFFGPGTRLTVL.

This clonotype has just a few counts. The chain recombines TRBV28 with TRBJ2-3; TRBD1 matches at 8 bases. Germline V lookup: CDR1 MDHEN, CDR2 SYDVKM. CDR3 size: 14 residues. Trimming removed 5 bases from V and 7 bases from J; junction bases left unmatched: 8. CDR3 DNA: TGTGCCAGCAGTGCACCGGGACAGGATAATACGCAGTATTTT. This gives the protein CASSAPGQDNTQYF.

This clonotype was picked up a small number of times. This chain joins TRBV12-3 or TRBV12-4 and TRBJ2-3, with D perhaps TRBD2 (6 bases). V was cut by 6 bases and J by 6 bases, with 10 bases left in between. CDR3 length: 12 amino acids. The chain's CDR3 is CASRIGGDTQYF. DNA for the CDR3: TGTGCCAGCAGGATTGGAGGGGATACGCAGTATTTT.

The chain joins TRBV10-3 to TRBJ1-1; the D gene is possibly TRBD1 (6 bases). In germline, CDR1 is ENHRY, CDR2 SYGVKD. The CDR3 runs to 14 residues. V was clipped by 3 bases and J by 6 bases, with 14 bases between them. The DNA of the CDR3 is TGTGCCATCAGTGACGGGGGGGCCTCGGCTGAAGCTTTCTTT. Translated: CAISDGGASAEAFF.

The chain has TRBV7-6 and TRBJ2-5, with 8 bases lining up with TRBD1. Germline V gives CDR1 SGHVS, CDR2 FNYEAQ. With 3 bases clipped from V and 4 bases from J, the junction kept 7 bases outside the gene matches. CDR3 size: 15 residues. The CDR3 is CASSLGAGGAETQYF. CDR3 DNA sequence: TGTGCCAGCAGCTTGGGGGCAGGGGGCGCAGAGACCCAGTACTTC.

This clonotype was detected a few times. The chain joins TRBV28 to TRBJ2-7; D remains ambiguous. Germline assignment: CDR1 MDHEN and CDR2 SYDVKM. Trimming took 4 bases from V and 4 from J, leaving 5 bases between them. CDR3 size: 11 residues. CDR3 in amino acids: CASSWRYEQYF. Here the CDR3 DNA reads TGTGCCAGCAGTTGGCGGTACGAGCAGTACTTC.